This is a list of T cell receptor beta chains from one sample in a study of OX40 agonist ivuxolimab in advanced cancers. Some clones are missing from TCRdb's copy, which holds only in-frame ones; the method was immunoSEQ multiplex PCR. The sample includes tens of thousands of clones, roughly 90% of them seen just once. The source material was CD4+ or CD8+ T cells sorted from blood, sampled in a trial of the OX40 agonist ivuxolimab. These receptors were collected from an adult with an advanced solid tumor such as melanoma, head and neck, liver or kidney cancer. Each CDR3 is given with its conserved first and last residue. D genes are given only for firm matches. Where a row states a size, it is once, few, many or the class of an expanded clone; other rows omit it.

V: TRBV27; size: .; D: TRBD2; length: 14; J: TRBJ2-7; CDR3: CASSLKASGYEQYF; DNA: TGTGCCAGCAGTTTAAAGGCTAGCGGCTACGAGCAGTACTTC
V: TRBV9; size: once; D: .; length: 14; J: TRBJ2-5; CDR3: CASSEGGGKETQYF; DNA: TGTGCCAGCAGCGAGGGGGGCGGAAAAGAGACCCAGTACTTC
V: TRBV10-3; size: .; D: TRBD2; length: 16; J: TRBJ2-1; CDR3: CAISERTSGGINEQFF; DNA: TGTGCCATCAGTGAGCGGACTAGCGGGGGGATTAATGAGCAGTTCTTC
V: TRBV7-9; size: .; D: .; length: 15; J: TRBJ2-1; CDR3: CASSLVAGRGNEQFF; DNA: TGTGCCAGCAGCTTAGTTGCGGGGAGAGGGAATGAGCAGTTCTTC
V: TRBV7-2; size: .; D: .; length: 13; J: TRBJ2-3; CDR3: CASSSRRTDTQYF; DNA: TGTGCCAGCAGCTCCCGACGCACAGATACGCAGTATTTT
V: TRBV27; size: .; D: .; length: 15; J: TRBJ2-5; CDR3: CASSTLGSAVETQYF; DNA: TGTGCCAGCAGTACCCTCGGGTCCGCGGTAGAGACCCAGTACTTC
V: TRBV2; size: .; D: .; length: 14; J: TRBJ2-1; CDR3: CASSDPRSYNEQFF; DNA: TGTGCCAGCAGTGACCCGCGATCCTACAATGAGCAGTTCTTC
V: TRBV2; size: .; D: .; length: 12; J: TRBJ2-7; CDR3: CAGLKGSYEQYF; DNA: TGTGCCGGCCTTAAGGGTTCCTACGAGCAGTACTTC
V: TRBV19; size: once; D: .; length: 12; J: TRBJ1-1; CDR3: CASSIRGLEAFF; DNA: TGTGCCAGTAGTATTAGGGGACTTGAAGCTTTCTTT
V: TRBV7-7; size: .; D: .; length: 13; J: TRBJ2-1; CDR3: CASRPQAEGEQFF; DNA: TGTGCTAGCAGGCCCCAGGCGGAAGGTGAGCAGTTCTTC
V: TRBV6-5; size: .; D: .; length: 15; J: TRBJ1-6; CDR3: CASSYLGTYNSPLHF; DNA: TGTGCCAGCAGTTATTTGGGGACCTATAATTCACCCCTCCACTTT
V: TRBV7-9; size: .; D: .; length: 13; J: TRBJ2-1; CDR3: CASSRKVGNEQFF; DNA: TGTGCCAGCAGCCGAAAAGTGGGTAATGAGCAGTTCTTC
V: TRBV2; size: .; D: .; length: 14; J: TRBJ1-4; CDR3: CASRRTATNEKLFF; DNA: TGTGCCAGCAGGAGGACAGCAACTAATGAAAAACTGTTTTTT
V: TRBV19; size: once; D: .; length: 12; J: TRBJ1-1; CDR3: CASRGRYTEAFF; DNA: TGTGCCAGTCGGGGACGGTACACTGAAGCTTTCTTT
V: TRBV21-1; size: .; D: .; length: 17; J: TRBJ2-7; CDR3: CASSSLRGRVLPYEQYF; DNA: TGTGCCAGCAGCAGTCTAAGGGGGCGGGTTTTACCCTACGAGCAGTACTTC